This T cell receptor (beta chain) stems from a study of blood T cell repertoires in COVID-19. The overall study: Donors in the United States, Italy and Spain gave samples during acute or convalescent COVID-19.

Assay: immunoSEQ multiplex PCR; the TCRdb copy retains only in-frame clones and omits some. The sample holds roughly 48,000 clones, 88% seen once. This CDR3 region has 14 residues. Looked up from germline, CDR1 is SGDLS and CDR2 is YYNGEE. The germline V and J ends were trimmed by 4 bases and 3 bases, with 10 bases remaining between them. The sample comprised peripheral blood. The TCR sequence derives from a human donor in a cohort sampled during active COVID-19. V usage is TRBV9 and J usage is TRBJ1-4, with unresolved D. CDR3 nucleotides: TGTGCCAGCAGCTCCCGGTATGCTAATGAAAAACTGTTTTTT. It encodes CASSSRYANEKLFF.